This TCR beta chain was identified in a study of blood T cells in healthy people across ages. The CDR3 spans 12 residues. Germline V gene sequence: CDR1 SQVTM, CDR2 ANQGSEA. Roughly 10 milliliters of peripheral blood were drawn from each donor. Primed by a sample-barcoded 5' primer and a J-beta primer mix, a second PCR proceeded for about 6 to 11 cycles. TCRdb itself ran the 5' RACE reads through MiXCR, one entry per CDR3 protein. The sample lists a few hundred thousand distinct CDR3 sequences; roughly a quarter were seen once. In addition, the sample was reused for a study of T cells of mothers and their children.

The genes are TRBV29-1 and TRBJ2-5; no reliable D call. The end of the DNA aligns better with TRBJ2-1, so the J call may be wrong. The TCR sequence derives from a boy aged 2 to 10 in good health. Sample: blood. CDR3 nucleotide sequence: TGCAGCGTTGCGGCCTCTCACAATGAGCAGTTCTTC. This sequence encodes CSVAASHNEQFF.